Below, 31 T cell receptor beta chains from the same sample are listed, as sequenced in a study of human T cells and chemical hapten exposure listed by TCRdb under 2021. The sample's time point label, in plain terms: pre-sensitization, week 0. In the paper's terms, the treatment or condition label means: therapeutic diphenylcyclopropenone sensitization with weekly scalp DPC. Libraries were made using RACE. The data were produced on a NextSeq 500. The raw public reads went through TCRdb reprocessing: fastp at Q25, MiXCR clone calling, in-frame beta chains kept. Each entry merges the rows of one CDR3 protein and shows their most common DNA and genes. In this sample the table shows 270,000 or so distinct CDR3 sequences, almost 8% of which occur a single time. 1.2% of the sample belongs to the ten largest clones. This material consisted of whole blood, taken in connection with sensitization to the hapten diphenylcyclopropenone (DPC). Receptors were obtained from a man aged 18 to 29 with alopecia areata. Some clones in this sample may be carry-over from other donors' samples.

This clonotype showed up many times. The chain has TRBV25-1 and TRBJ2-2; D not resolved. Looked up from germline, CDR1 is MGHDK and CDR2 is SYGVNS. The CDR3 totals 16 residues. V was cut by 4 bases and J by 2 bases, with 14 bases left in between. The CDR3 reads CASSAFSAANTGELFF. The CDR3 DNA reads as TGTGCCAGCAGTGCGTTCTCTGCGGCAAACACCGGGGAGCTGTTTTTT.

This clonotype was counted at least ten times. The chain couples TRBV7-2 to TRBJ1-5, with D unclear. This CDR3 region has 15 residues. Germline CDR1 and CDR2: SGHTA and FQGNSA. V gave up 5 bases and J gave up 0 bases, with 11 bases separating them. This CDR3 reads CASSAGGNSNQPQHF. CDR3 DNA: TGTGCCAGCAGCGCGGGTGGCAATAGCAATCAGCCCCAGCATTTT.

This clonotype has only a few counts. The CDR3 DNA is TGCAGCGTTTTGAGTCCGGGAAGCTCCTACAATGAGCAGTTCTTC. Translated: CSVLSPGSSYNEQFF. The chain carries TRBV29-1 and TRBJ2-1, with D tentatively TRBD2 (5 bases). The V gene lost 5 bases and the J gene lost 0 bases, with 14 bases spanning the gap. The CDR3 consists of 15 residues. In germline, CDR1 is SQVTM, CDR2 ANQGSEA.

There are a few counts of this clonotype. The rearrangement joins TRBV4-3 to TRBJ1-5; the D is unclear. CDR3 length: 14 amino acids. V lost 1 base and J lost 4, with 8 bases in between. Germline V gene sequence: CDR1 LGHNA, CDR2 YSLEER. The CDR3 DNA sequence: TGCGCCAGCAGCCAAGGAACAGTAAATCAGCCCCAGCATTTT. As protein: CASSQGTVNQPQHF.

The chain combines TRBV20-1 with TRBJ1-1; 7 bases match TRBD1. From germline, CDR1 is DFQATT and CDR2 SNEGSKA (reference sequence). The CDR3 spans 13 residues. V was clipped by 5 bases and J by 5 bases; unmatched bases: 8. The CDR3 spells CSARQGVRTEAFF. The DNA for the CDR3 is TGCAGTGCTCGACAGGGAGTTCGAACTGAAGCTTTCTTT.

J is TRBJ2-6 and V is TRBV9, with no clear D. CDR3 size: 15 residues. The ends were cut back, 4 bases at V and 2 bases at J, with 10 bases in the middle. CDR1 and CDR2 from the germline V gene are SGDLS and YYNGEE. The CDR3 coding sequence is TGTGCCAGCAGCCCCTTGGGAACTGGGGCCAACGTCCTGACTTTC. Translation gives CASSPLGTGANVLTF.

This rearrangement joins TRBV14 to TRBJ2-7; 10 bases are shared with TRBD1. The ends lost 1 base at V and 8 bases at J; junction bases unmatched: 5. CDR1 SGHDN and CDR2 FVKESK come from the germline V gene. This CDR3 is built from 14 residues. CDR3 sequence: CASSQGQGALKQYV. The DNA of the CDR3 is TGTGCCAGCAGCCAAGGACAGGGGGCCCTTAAGCAGTACGTC.

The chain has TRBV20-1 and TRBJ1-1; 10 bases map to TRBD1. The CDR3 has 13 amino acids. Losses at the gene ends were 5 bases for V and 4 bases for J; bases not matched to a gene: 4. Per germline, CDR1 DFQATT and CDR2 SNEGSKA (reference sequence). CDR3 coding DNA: TGCAGTGCTCCCGGGACAGGGGTCACTGAAGCTTTCTTT. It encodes CSAPGTGVTEAFF.

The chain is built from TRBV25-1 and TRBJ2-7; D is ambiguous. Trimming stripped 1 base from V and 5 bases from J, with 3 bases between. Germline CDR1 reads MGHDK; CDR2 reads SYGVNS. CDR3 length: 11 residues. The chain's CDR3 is CASSEWHEQYF. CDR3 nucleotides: TGTGCCAGCAGTGAATGGCACGAGCAGTACTTC.

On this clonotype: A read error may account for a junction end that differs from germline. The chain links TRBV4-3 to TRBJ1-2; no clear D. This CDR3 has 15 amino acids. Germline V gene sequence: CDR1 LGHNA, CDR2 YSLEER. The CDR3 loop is CASSQDFGVRDGYTF. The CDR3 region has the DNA TGCGCCAGCAGTCAAGATTTCGGGGTTCGCGATGGCTACACCTTC.

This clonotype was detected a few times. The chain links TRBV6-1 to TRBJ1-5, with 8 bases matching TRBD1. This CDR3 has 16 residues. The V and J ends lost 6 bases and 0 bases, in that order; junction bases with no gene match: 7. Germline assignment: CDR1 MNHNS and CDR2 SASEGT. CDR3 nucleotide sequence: TGTGCCAGCAGGGGACAGGCACTAAATAGCAATCAGCCCCAGCATTTT. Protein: CASRGQALNSNQPQHF.

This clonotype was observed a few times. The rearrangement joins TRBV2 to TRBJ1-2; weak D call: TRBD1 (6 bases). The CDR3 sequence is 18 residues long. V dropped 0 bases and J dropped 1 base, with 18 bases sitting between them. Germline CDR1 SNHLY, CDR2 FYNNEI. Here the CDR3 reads CASSEARGAREFNYGYTF. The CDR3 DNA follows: TGTGCCAGCAGTGAAGCCAGGGGAGCCAGGGAGTTTAACTATGGCTACACCTTC.

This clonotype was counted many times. Here the CDR3 DNA reads TGCAGCGTTGAGGGTTCGACAGACCCTCCCTACGAGCAGTACTTC. This sequence encodes CSVEGSTDPPYEQYF. The chain employs TRBV29-1 and TRBJ2-7, with D possibly TRBD1 on 5 matching bases. This CDR3 is built from 15 residues. With 3 bases removed from V and 2 bases from J, the gap between germline ends came to 17 bases. CDR1 SQVTM and CDR2 ANQGSEA come from the germline V gene.

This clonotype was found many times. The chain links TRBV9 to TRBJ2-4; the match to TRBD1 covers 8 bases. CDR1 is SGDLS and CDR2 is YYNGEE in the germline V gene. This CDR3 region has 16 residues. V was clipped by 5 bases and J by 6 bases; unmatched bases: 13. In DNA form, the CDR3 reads TGTGCCAGCAGTGTTACAGGGGGTCCTTTACCAAACATTCAGTACTTC. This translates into CASSVTGGPLPNIQYF.

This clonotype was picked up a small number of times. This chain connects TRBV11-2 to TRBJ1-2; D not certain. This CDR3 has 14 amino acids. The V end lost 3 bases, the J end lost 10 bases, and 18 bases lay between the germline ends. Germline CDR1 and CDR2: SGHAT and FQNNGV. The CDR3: CASSFLGTGTDYTF. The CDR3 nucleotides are TGTGCCAGCAGCTTTTTGGGCACGGGAACGGACTACACCTTC. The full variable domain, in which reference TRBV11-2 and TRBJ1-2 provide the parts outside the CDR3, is EAGVAQSPRYKIIEKRQSVAFWCNPISGHATLYWYQQILGQGPKLLIQFQNNGVVDDSQLPKDRFSAERLKGVDSTLKIQPAKLEDSAVYLCASSFLGTGTDYTFGSGTRLTVV.

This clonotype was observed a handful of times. This CDR3 is CASSLVRRGAQYF. CDR3 in DNA: TGCGCCAGCAGCTTGGTCCGCAGGGGGGCCCAGTACTTC. V usage is TRBV5-1 and J usage is TRBJ2-5; D might be TRBD1 (7 bases). Germline V gives CDR1 SGHRS, CDR2 YFSETQ. CDR3 length: 13 residues. The ends were cut back, 0 bases at V and 9 bases at J, with 12 bases in the middle.

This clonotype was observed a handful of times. CDR3 DNA sequence: TGCAGCGCTGGCCAGCGACAAGAGACCCAGTACTTC. Translating it yields CSAGQRQETQYF. This chain joins TRBV29-1 and TRBJ2-5; D gene uncertain. Germline V gene sequence: CDR1 SQVTM, CDR2 ANQGSEA. CDR3 length equals 12 residues. V lost 7 bases to trimming and J lost 2 bases, with 11 bases between them.

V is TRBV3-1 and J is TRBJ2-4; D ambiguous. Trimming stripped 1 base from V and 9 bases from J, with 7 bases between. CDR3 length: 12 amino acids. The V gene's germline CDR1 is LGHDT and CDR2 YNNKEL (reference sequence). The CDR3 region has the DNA TGTGCCAGCAGCCAAGGAATCGGCATTCAGTACTTC. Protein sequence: CASSQGIGIQYF. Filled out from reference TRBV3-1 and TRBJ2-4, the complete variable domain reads DTAVSQTPKYLVTQMGNDKSIKCEQNLGHDTMYWYKQDSKKFLKIMFSYNNKELIINETVPNRFSPKSPDKAHLNLHINSLELGDSAVYFCASSQGIGIQYFGAGTRLSVL.

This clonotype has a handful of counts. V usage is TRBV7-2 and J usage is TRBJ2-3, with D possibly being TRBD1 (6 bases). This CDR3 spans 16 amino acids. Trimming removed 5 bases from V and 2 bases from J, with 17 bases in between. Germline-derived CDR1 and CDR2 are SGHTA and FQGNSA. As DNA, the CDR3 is TGTGCCAGCAGCGTTGGACAGATACCGTCCACAGATACGCAGTATTTT. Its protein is CASSVGQIPSTDTQYF.

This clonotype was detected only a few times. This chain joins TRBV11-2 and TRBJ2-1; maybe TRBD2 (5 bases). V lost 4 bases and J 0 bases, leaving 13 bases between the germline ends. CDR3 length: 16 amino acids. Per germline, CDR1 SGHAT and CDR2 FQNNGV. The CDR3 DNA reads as TGTGCCAGCAGCTCCCACGAGGGCCCCTCCTACAATGAGCAGTTCTTC. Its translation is CASSSHEGPSYNEQFF.

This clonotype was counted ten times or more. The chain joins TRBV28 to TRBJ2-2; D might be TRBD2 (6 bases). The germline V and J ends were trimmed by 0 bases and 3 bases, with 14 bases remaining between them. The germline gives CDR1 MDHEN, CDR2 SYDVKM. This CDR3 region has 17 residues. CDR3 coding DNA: TGTGCCAGCAGTTTATGGGCGGGGTTGAAGGACACCGGGGAGCTGTTTTTT. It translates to CASSLWAGLKDTGELFF.

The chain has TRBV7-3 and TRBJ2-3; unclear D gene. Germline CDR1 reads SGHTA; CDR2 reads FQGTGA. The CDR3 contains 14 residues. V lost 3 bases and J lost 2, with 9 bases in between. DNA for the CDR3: TGTGCCAGCAGCTTGCTAGAAGACACAGATACGCAGTATTTT. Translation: CASSLLEDTDTQYF.

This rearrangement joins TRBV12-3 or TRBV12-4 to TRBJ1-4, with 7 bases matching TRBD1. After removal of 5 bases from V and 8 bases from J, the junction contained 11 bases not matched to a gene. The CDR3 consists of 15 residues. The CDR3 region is CASSRQGGIGEKLFF. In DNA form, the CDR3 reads TGTGCCAGCAGTCGACAGGGAGGGATAGGCGAAAAACTGTTTTTT.

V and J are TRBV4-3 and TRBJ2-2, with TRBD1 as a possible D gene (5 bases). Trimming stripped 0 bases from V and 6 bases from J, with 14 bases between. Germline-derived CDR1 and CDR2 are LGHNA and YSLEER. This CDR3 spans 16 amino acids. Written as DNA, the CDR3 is TGCGCCAGCAGCCAAGATAGAACAGGCGTTGCCGGGGAGCTGTTTTTT. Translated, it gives CASSQDRTGVAGELFF.

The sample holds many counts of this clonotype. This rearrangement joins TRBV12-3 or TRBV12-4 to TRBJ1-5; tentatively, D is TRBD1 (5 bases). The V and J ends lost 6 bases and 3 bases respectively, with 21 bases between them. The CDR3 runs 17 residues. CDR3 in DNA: TGTGCCAGCAGCTTACCCAGGGTAGGGGTCTCCAATCAGCCCCAGCATTTT. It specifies CASSLPRVGVSNQPQHF.

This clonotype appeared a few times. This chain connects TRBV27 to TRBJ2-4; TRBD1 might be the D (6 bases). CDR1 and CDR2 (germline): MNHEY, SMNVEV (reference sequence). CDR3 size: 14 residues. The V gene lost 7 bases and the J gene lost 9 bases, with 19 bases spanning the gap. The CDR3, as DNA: TGTGCCAGCAAACCTTCTCAGGGGTTCGGCATTCAGTACTTC. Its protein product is CASKPSQGFGIQYF.

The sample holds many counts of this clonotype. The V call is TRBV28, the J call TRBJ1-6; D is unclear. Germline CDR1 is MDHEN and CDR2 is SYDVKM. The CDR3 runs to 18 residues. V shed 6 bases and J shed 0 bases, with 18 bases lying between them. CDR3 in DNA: TGTGCCAGCAGCTCTCTGGCCGTTCTCGGCTCCTATAATTCACCCCTCCACTTT. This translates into CASSSLAVLGSYNSPLHF.

The CDR3 protein is CASSLDRGPNQPQHF. The DNA of the CDR3 is TGTGCCAGCAGCTTAGACAGGGGACCAAATCAGCCCCAGCATTTT. V and J are TRBV7-2 and TRBJ1-5, with 7 bases identical to TRBD1. Per germline, CDR1 SGHTA and CDR2 FQGNSA. The CDR3 loop spans 15 amino acids. After removal of 1 base from V and 4 bases from J, the junction contained 4 bases not matched to a gene.

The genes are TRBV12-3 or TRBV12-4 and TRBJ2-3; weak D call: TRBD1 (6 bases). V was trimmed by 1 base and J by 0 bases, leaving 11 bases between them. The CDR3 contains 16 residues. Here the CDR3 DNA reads TGTGCCAGCAGTTTAGGGGACACCCCTAGCACAGATACGCAGTATTTT. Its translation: CASSLGDTPSTDTQYF.

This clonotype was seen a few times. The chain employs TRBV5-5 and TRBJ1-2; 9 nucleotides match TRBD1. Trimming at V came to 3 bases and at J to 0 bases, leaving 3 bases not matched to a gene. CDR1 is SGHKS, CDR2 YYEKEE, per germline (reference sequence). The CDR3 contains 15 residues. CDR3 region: CASSSQGAPNYGYTF. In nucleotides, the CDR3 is TGTGCCAGCAGCTCACAGGGGGCCCCTAACTATGGCTACACCTTC. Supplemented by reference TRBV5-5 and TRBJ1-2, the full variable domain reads DAGVTQSPTHLIKTRGQQVTLRCSPISGHKSVSWYQQVLGQGPQFIFQYYEKEERGRGNFPDRFSARQFPNYSSELNVNALLLGDSALYLCASSSQGAPNYGYTFGSGTRLTVV.

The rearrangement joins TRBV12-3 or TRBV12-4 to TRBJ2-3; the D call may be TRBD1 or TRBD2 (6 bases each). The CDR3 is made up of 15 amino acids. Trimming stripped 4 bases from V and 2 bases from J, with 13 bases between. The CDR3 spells CASSSGAPITDTQYF. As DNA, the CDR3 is TGTGCCAGCAGTTCGGGGGCCCCGATCACAGATACGCAGTATTTT.